The clone carrying this T cell receptor beta chain was seen more than once but under ten times. This entry is derived from a study of type 1 regulatory T cells. The wider study: T-allo10 is an in vitro-generated, Tr1-enriched CD4 T cell product specific for alloantigen.

TCRdb independently ran MiXCR on the reads; one entry per CDR3 protein. The sample carries about 97,000 distinct CDR3 sequences, 25% to 40% recorded once. The trim removed 4 bases at V and 5 bases at J, leaving 3 bases unmatched. CDR1 is SGHRS, CDR2 YFSETQ, per germline. This CDR3 region has 14 residues. The TCR comes from a human donor in good health. The J gene is TRBJ2-3, the V gene TRBV5-1; 11 bases fit TRBD2. Material: CD4+ T cells, either the whole sample or a sorted fraction (not recorded which). CDR3 amino acids: CASSLGLAGDTQYF. The DNA of the CDR3 is TGCGCCAGCAGCCTAGGACTAGCGGGAGATACGCAGTATTTT. Full variable domain (missing parts from reference TRBV5-1 and TRBJ2-3): KAGVTQTPRYLIKTRGQQVTLSCSPISGHRSVSWYQQTPGQGLQFLFEYFSETQRNKGNFPGRFSGRQFSNSRSEMNVSTLELGDSALYLCASSLGLAGDTQYFGPGTRLTVL.